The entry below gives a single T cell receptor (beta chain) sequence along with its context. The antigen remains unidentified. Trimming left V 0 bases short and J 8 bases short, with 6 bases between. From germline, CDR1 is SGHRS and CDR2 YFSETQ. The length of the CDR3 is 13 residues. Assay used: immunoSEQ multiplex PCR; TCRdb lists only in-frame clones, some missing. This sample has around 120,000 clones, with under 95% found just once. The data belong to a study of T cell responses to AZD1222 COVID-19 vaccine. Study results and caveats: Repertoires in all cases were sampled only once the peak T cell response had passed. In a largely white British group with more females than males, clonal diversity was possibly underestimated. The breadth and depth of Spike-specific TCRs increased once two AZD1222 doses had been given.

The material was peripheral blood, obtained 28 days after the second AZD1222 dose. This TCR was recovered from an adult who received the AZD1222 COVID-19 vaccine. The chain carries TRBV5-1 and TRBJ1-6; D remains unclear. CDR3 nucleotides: TGCGCCAGCAGCTTGGAGATGGATTCACCCCTCCACTTT. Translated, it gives CASSLEMDSPLHF.